The rows below give T cell receptor beta chains drawn from one sample of a study of blood T cell repertoires in COVID-19. Some clones are missing from TCRdb's copy, which holds only in-frame ones; the method was immunoSEQ multiplex PCR. In the table there are under 300,000 clones, roughly 80% of which are singletons. Sample: peripheral blood. The receptor source for this set is a woman between 35 and 50 years old with active or convalescent COVID-19. Both conserved end residues are part of each CDR3. Clone size is shown for a subset of rows, as once, few, many or a class of expanded clone.

j_call clone_size v_call cdr3_aa
TRBJ1-4 . TRBV5-4 CASSLGTLATNEKLFF
TRBJ1-4 . TRBV2 CASNGQSNEKLFF
TRBJ1-6 once TRBV12-2 CASRPGQGNGNSPLHF
TRBJ1-2 . TRBV10-2 CASSLRDRNYGYTF
TRBJ2-5 . TRBV5-1 CASRSLPASPGETQYF
TRBJ1-5 . TRBV24-1 CATSHGDRVGPQHF
TRBJ1-2 . TRBV19 CASSTDRDGNYGYTF
TRBJ1-1 once TRBV19 CASSAGTSWRAEAFF
TRBJ1-6 few TRBV4-1 CASSLRQGDSPLHF
TRBJ1-1 few TRBV6-6 CASSYVGAKAEAFF
TRBJ1-2 . TRBV30 CAWSAVGQGRSYGYTF
TRBJ1-3 . TRBV3-1/TRBV3-2 CASSQVRIAEPGNTIYF
TRBJ1-6 few TRBV3-1/TRBV3-2 CASSQGTGGINSPLHF
TRBJ1-3 . TRBV6-5 CASSTGLLSGNTIYF
TRBJ1-4 . TRBV30 CALTGGTNEKLFF
TRBJ1-4 . TRBV5-1 CASSPGGAGEILELFF
TRBJ1-1 once TRBV2 CASSVAGDKHTEAFF
TRBJ1-2 . TRBV7-2 CASSSNTGVGYGYTF
TRBJ1-6 few TRBV19 CASSIERVAKGVSSYNSPLHF
TRBJ1-1 . TRBV19 CASIEQGRDTEAFF
TRBJ2-2 . TRBV5-5 CASSLSGGANTGELFF
TRBJ2-2 . TRBV5-1 CASSPRTGNTGELFF
TRBJ1-2 once TRBV28 CASSGGQTPYGYTF
TRBJ1-2 . TRBV28 CASSPKTGGRVGYGYTF
TRBJ2-3 . TRBV18 CASSPGAGDTQYF
TRBJ2-7 . TRBV2 CASSPWDRAPEQYF
TRBJ1-2 . TRBV7-2 CASSSTGTGWDGYTF
TRBJ2-6 . TRBV30 CAVEGGANVLTF
TRBJ1-5 . TRBV3-1/TRBV3-2 CASSLGRSNQPQHF
TRBJ1-1 . TRBV5-6 CASRLGWTTNTEAFF
TRBJ1-2 . TRBV12-3/TRBV12-4 CASSPDRFNGYTF
TRBJ2-4 . TRBV28 CASSPPGDKNIQYF
TRBJ1-2 few TRBV9 CASSVDLASYGYTF
TRBJ2-2 . TRBV10-3 CATSGTGGFGDTGELFF
TRBJ1-5 few TRBV28 CASSFSGRDQPQHF
TRBJ1-6 . TRBV28 CASSPPGGEGSPLHF
TRBJ1-4 . TRBV20-1 CSASMGSGEKLFF
TRBJ2-5 . TRBV6-1 CASSERFPGQETQYF
TRBJ1-5 . TRBV7-6 CASSRSSTGPSNQPQHF
TRBJ1-2 . TRBV12-3/TRBV12-4 CASSYQGAGYTF
TRBJ1-1 . TRBV6-2/TRBV6-3 CASSRDLNTEAFF
TRBJ1-2 . TRBV2 CASSELQGIYGYTF
TRBJ1-5 . TRBV18 CASSPLGTGNQPQHF
TRBJ2-3 . TRBV24-1 CATQGTGATSSDTQYF
TRBJ1-1 few TRBV5-1 CASSFGTGETPNTEAFF
TRBJ1-6 . TRBV6-2/TRBV6-3 CASSFAGTVSSPLHF
TRBJ1-1 . TRBV30 CAWSVNRGTEAFF
TRBJ1-2 . TRBV4-1 CASSRLQSYGYTF